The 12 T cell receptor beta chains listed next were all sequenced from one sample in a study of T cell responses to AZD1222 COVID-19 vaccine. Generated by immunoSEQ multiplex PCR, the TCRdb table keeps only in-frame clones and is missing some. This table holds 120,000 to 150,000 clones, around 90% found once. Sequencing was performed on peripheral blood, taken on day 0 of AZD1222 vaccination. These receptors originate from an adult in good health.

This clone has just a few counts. The CDR3 bases are TGCGCCAGCAGCTTGCTCTCTAGCGGGAGAAACTCCTACGAGCAGTACTTC. It translates to CASSLLSSGRNSYEQYF. V and J are TRBV5-1 and TRBJ2-7; 10 bases are shared with TRBD2. The V and J ends lost 1 base and 0 bases, in that order; junction bases with no gene match: 7. The CDR3 extends over 17 amino acids. The germline CDR1 and CDR2 sequences are SGHRS and YFSETQ.

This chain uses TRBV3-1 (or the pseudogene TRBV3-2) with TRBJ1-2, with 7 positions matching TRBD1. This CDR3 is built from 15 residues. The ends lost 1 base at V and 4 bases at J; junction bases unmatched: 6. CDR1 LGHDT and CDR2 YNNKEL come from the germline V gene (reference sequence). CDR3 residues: CASSQVTGLGYGYTF. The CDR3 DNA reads TGTGCCAGCAGCCAAGTGACAGGGTTAGGCTATGGCTACACCTTC.

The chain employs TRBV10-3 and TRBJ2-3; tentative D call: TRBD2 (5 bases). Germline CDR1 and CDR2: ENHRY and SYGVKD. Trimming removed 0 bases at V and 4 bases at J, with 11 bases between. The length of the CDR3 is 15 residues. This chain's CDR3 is CAISESRVSSDTQYF. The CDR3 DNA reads TGTGCCATCAGTGAGTCGAGGGTTAGCTCAGATACGCAGTATTTT.

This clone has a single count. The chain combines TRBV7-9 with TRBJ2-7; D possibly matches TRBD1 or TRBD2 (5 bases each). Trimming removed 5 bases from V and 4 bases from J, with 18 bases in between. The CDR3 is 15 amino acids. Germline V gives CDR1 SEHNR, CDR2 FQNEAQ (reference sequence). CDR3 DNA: TGTGCCAGCAGCCCACCGGGACCTATTTTGTACGAGCAGTACTTC. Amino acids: CASSPPGPILYEQYF. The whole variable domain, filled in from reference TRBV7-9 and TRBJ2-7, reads DTGVSQNPRHKITKRGQNVTFRCDPISEHNRLYWYRQTLGQGPEFLTYFQNEAQLEKSRLLSDRFSAERPKGSFSTLEIQRTEQGDSAMYLCASSPPGPILYEQYFGPGTRLTVT.

Here the CDR3 reads CASSDPPPTSGNGGSREQYF. The CDR3 nucleotides read TGTGCCAGCAGTGATCCCCCCCCAACTAGCGGGAATGGGGGTTCGCGGGAGCAGTACTTC. The chain has TRBV6-2 or TRBV6-3 and TRBJ2-7; 10 bases agree with TRBD2. The CDR3 is made up of 20 amino acids. After removal of 5 bases from V and 7 bases from J, the junction contained 26 bases not matched to a gene. Germline V lookup: CDR1 MNHEY, CDR2 SVGEGT.

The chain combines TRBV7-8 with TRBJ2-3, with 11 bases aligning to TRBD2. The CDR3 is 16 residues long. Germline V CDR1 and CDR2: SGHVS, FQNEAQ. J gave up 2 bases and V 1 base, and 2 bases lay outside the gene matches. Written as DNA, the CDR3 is TGTGCCAGCAGCTTAGGACTAGCGGGGCCCACAGATACGCAGTATTTT. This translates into CASSLGLAGPTDTQYF.

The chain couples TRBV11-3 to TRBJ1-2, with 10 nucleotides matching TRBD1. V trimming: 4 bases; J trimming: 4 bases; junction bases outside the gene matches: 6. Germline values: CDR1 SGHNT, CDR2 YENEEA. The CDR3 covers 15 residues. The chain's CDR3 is CASSSAGTGAYGYTF. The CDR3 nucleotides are TGTGCCAGCAGCTCGGCCGGGACAGGGGCCTATGGCTACACCTTC.

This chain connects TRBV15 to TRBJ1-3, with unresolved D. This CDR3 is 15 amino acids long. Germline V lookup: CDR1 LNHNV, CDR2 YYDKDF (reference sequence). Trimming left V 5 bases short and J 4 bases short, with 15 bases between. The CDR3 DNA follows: TGTGCCACCAGCCGTCTAGGTGGGAAGGGAAACACCATATATTTT. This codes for CATSRLGGKGNTIYF.

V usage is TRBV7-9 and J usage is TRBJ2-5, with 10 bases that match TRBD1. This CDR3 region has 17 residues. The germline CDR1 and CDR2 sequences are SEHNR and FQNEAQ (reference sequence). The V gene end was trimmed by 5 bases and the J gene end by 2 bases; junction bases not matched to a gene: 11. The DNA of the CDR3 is TGTGCCAGCAGCGCCAATCCGGGACAGGGGAGTCAAGAGACCCAGTACTTC. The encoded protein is CASSANPGQGSQETQYF.

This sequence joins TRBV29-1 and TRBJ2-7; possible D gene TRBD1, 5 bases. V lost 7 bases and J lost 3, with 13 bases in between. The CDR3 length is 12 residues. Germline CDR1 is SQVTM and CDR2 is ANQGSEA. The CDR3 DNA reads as TGCAGCGCCCAGGCAGGGAACTACGAGCAGTACTTC. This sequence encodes CSAQAGNYEQYF.

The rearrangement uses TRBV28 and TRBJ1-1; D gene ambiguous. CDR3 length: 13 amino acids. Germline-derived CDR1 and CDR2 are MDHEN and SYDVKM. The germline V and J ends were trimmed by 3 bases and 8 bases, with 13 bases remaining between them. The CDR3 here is CASSLVQLTEAFF. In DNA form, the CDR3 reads TGTGCCAGCAGTTTGGTACAGCTTACGGAAGCTTTCTTT.

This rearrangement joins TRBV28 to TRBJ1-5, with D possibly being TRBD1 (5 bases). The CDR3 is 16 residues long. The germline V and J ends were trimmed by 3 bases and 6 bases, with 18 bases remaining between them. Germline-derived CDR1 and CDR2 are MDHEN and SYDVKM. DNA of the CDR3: TGTGCCAGCAGTTTGACAGACAGCCTCTTGGGTCAGCCCCAGCATTTT. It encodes CASSLTDSLLGQPQHF.